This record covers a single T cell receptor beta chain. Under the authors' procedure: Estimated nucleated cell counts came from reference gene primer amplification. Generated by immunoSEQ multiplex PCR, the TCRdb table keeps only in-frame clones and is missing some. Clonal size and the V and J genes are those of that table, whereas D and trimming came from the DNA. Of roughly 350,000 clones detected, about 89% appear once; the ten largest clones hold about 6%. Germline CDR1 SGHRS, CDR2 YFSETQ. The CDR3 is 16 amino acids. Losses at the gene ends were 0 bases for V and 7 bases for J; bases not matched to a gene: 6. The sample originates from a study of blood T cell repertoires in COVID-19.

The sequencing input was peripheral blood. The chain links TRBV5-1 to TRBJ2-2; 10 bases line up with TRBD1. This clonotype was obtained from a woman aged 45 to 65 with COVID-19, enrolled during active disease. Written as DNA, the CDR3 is TGCGCCAGCAGCTTGGCCGACAGGGGGCGAGGCGGGGAGCTGTTTTTT. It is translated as CASSLADRGRGGELFF.